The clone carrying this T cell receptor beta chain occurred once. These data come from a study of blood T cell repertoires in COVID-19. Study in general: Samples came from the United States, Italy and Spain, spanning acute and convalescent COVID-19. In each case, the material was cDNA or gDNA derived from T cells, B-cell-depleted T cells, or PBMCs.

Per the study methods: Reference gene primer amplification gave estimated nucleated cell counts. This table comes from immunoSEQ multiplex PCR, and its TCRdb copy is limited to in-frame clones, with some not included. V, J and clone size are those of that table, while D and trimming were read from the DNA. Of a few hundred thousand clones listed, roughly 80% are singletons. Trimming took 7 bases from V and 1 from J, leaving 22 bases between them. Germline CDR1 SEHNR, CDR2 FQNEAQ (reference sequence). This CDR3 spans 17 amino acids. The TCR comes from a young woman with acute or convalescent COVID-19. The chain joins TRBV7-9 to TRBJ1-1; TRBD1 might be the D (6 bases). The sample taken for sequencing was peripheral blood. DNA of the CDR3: TGTGCCAGCACCGGTCTCGAGTCGGGACATAGGAACACTGAAGCTTTCTTT. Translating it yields CASTGLESGHRNTEAFF.